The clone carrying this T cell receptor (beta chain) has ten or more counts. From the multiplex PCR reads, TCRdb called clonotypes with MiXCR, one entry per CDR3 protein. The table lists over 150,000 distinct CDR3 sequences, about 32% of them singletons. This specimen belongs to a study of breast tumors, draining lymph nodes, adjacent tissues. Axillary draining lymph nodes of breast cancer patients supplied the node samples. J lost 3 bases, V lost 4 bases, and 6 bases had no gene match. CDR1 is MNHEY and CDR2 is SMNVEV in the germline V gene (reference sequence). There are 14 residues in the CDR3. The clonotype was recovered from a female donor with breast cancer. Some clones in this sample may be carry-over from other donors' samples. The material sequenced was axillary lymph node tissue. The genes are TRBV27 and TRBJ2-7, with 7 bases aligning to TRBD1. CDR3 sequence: CASSSIQGFYEQYF. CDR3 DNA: TGTGCCAGCAGTTCCATACAGGGGTTCTACGAGCAGTACTTC.